Presented here are 2 T cell receptor beta chains from one specimen sequenced in a study of cytomegalovirus exposure and HLA in healthy donors. Primers for the PCR totalled 60 Vbeta and 13 Jbeta. Data came from immunoSEQ multiplex PCR; TCRdb stores just in-frame clones and leaves some out. Across about 67,000 clones, the top ten clones capture about 16% of the sample. The sample consisted of PBMCs. The receptors here all came from a boy aged 5 to 17 in good health and CMV-seronegative.

This chain joins TRBV6-4 and TRBJ1-6, with 7 positions matching TRBD1. Germline assignment: CDR1 MRHNA and CDR2 SNTAGT. CDR3 length equals 16 residues. V lost 6 bases and J lost 3; bases outside the gene matches: 8. The CDR3 DNA is TGTGCCAGCAGGACCCGGGACAGATTCTATAATTCACCCCTCCACTTT. It translates to CASRTRDRFYNSPLHF.

The chain couples TRBV6-1 to TRBJ1-2; no clear D. The germline gives CDR1 MNHNS, CDR2 SASEGT. V shed 0 bases and J shed 8 bases, with 10 bases lying between them. The CDR3 covers 13 residues. CDR3 nucleotide sequence: TGTGCCAGCAGTGAAGCGGGCCGGCTAGGCTACACCTTC. Amino acid sequence: CASSEAGRLGYTF.